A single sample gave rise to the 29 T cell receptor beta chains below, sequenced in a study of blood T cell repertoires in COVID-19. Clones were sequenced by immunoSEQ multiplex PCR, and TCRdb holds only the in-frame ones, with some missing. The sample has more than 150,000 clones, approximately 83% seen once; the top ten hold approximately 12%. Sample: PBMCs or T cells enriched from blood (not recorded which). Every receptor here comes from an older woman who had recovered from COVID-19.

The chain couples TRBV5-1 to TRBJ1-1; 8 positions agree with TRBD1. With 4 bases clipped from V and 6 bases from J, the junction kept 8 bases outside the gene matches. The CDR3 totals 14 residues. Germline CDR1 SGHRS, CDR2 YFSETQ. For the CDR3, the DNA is TGCGCCAGCAGCCGGCGGGTGGACAGGGCTGAAGCTTTCTTT. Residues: CASSRRVDRAEAFF.

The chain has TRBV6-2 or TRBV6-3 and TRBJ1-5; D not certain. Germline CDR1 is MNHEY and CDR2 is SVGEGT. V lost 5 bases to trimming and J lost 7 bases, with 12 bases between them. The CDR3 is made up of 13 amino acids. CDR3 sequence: CASSAQERQPQHF. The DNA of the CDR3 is TGTGCCAGCAGTGCCCAGGAGCGGCAGCCCCAGCATTTT.

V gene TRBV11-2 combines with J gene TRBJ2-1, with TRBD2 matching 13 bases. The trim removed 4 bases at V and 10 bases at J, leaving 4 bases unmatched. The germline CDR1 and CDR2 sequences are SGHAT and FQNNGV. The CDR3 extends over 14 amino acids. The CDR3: CASSYGTSGMEQFF. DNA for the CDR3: TGTGCCAGCAGCTACGGGACTAGCGGGATGGAGCAGTTCTTC.

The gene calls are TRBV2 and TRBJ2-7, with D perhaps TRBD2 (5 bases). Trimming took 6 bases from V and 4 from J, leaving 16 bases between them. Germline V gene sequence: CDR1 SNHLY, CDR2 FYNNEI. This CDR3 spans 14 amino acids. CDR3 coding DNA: TGTGCCAGCAGAATAGGTCCGGGGTTTTACGAGCAGTACTTC. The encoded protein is CASRIGPGFYEQYF.

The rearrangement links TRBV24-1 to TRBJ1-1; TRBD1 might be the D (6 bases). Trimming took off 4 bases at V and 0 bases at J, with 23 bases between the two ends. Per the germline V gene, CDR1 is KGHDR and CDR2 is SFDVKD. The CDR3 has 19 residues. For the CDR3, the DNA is TGTGCCACCAGTGAAGACAGGTCTACGCTCCTCCGCCTGAACACTGAAGCTTTCTTT. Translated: CATSEDRSTLLRLNTEAFF.

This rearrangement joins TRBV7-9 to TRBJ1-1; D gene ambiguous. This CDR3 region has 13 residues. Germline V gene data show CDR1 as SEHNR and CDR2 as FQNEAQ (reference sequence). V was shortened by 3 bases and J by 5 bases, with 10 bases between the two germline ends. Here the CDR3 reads CASSFGGITEAFF. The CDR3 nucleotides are TGTGCCAGCAGCTTCGGTGGTATTACTGAAGCTTTCTTT.

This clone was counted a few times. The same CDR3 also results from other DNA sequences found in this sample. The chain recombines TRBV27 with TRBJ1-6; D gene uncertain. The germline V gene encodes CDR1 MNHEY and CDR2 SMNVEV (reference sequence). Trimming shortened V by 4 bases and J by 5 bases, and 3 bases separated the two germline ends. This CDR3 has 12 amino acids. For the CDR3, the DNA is TGTGCCAGCAGTTCTAATAATTCACCCCTCCACTTT. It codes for CASSSNNSPLHF.

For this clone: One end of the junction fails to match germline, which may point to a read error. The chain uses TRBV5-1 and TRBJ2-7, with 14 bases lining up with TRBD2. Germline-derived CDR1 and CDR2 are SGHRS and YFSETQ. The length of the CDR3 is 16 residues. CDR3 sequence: CASSLAGTSGSFEPYF. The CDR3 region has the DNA TGCGCCAGCAGCTTGGCCGGGACTAGCGGGAGTTTCGAGCCGTACTTC.

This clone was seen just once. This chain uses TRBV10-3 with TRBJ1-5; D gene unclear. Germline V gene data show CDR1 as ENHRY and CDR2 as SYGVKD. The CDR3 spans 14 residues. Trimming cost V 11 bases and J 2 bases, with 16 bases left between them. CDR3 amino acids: CAAGRADGNQPQHF. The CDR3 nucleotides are TGTGCCGCCGGGCGGGCGGATGGCAATCAGCCCCAGCATTTT.

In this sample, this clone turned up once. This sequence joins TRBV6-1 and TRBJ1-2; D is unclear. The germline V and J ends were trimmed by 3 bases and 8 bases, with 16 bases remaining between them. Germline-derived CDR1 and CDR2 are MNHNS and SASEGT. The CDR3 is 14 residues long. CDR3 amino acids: CASSDGGSVVGYTF. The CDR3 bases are TGTGCCAGCAGTGATGGCGGGTCCGTAGTCGGCTACACCTTC.

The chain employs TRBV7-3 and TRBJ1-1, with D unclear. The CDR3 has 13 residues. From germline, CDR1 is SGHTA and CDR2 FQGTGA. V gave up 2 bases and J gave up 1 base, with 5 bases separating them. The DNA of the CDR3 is TGTGCCAGCAGCTTAGGGCAGAACACTGAAGCTTTCTTT. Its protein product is CASSLGQNTEAFF. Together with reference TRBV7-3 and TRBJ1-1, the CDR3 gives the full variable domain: GAGVSQTPSNKVTEKGKYVELRCDPISGHTALYWYRQSLGQGPEFLIYFQGTGAADDSGLPNDRFFAVRPEGSVSTLKIQRTERGDSAVYLCASSLGQNTEAFFGQGTRLTVV.

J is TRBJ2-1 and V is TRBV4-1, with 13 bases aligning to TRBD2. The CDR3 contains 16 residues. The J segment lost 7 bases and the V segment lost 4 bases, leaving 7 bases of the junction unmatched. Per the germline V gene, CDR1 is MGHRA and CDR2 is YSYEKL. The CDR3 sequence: CASSRGGLAGANEQFF. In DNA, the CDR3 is TGCGCCAGCAGCCGAGGAGGACTAGCGGGAGCAAATGAGCAGTTCTTC.

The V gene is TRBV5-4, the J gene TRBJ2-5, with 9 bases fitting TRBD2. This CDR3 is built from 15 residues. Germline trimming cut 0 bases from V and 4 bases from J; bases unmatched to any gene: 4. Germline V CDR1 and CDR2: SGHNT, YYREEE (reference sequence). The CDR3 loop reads CASSLDPSGAETQYF. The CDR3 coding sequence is TGTGCCAGCAGCTTGGATCCTAGCGGGGCAGAGACCCAGTACTTC.

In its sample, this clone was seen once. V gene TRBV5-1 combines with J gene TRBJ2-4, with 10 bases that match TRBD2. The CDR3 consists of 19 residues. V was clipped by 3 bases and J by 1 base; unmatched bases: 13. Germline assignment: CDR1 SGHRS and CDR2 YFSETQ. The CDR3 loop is CASSSEPAGGPRAKNIQYF. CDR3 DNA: TGCGCCAGCAGCTCTGAACCAGCGGGAGGGCCTAGGGCCAAAAACATTCAGTACTTC.

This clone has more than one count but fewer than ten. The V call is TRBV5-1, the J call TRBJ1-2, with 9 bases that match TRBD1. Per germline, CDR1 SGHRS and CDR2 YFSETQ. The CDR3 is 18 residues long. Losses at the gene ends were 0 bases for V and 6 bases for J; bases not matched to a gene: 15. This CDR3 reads CASSLAGPYETGGHGYTF. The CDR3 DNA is TGCGCCAGCAGCTTGGCGGGTCCTTATGAGACAGGGGGGCATGGCTACACCTTC.

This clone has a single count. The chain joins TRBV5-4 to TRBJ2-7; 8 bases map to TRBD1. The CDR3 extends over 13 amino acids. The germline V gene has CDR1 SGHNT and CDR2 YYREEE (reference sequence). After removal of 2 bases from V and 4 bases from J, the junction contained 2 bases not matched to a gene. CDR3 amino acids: CASSLDRGYEQYF. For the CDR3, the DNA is TGTGCCAGCAGCTTAGACAGGGGATACGAGCAGTACTTC.

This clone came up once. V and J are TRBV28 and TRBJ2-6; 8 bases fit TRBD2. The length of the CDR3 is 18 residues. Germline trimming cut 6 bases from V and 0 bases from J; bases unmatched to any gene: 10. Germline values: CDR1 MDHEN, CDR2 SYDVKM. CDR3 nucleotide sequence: TGTGCCAGCAGCAACGGGGGGGCTACTTACTCTGGGGCCAACGTCCTGACTTTC. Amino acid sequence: CASSNGGATYSGANVLTF.

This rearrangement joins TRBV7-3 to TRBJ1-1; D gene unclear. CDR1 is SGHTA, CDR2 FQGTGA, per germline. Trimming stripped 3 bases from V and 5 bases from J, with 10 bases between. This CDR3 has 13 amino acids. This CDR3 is CASSFTSGTEAFF. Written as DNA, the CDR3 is TGTGCCAGCAGCTTTACCTCAGGTACTGAAGCTTTCTTT.

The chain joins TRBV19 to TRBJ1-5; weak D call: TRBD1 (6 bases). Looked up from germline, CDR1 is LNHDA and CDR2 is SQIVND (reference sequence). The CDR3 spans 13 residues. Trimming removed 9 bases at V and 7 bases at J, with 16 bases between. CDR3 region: CASGGGAGQPQHF. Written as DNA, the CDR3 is TGTGCCAGCGGGGGGGGCGCTGGGCAGCCCCAGCATTTT.

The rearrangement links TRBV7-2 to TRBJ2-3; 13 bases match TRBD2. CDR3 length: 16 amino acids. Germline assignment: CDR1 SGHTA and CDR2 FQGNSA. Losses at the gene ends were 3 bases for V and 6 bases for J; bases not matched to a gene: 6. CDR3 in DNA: TGTGCCAGCAGCTTTGCGAAGGGACTAGCGGGGGATACGCAGTATTTT. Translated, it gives CASSFAKGLAGDTQYF.

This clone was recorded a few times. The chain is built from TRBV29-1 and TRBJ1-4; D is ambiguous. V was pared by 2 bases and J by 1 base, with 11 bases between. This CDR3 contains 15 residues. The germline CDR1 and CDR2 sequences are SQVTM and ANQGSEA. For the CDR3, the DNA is TGCAGCGTTGAAACCTTAACAGAAACTAATGAAAAACTGTTTTTT. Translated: CSVETLTETNEKLFF.

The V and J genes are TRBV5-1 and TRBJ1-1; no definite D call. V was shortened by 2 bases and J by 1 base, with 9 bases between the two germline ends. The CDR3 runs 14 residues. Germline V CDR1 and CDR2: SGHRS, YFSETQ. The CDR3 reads CASSLQHENTEAFF. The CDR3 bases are TGCGCCAGCAGCTTACAACACGAGAACACTGAAGCTTTCTTT.

CDR3 bases: TGCGCCAGCAGCTTGGCCGCTAGCGGGAGGAACACCTACTACGAGCAGTACTTC. Amino acid sequence: CASSLAASGRNTYYEQYF. The chain recombines TRBV5-1 with TRBJ2-7; TRBD2 agrees at 11 bases. This CDR3 spans 18 amino acids. V shed 0 bases, J shed 3 bases, and the junction held 11 bases outside the gene matches. Germline CDR1 is SGHRS and CDR2 is YFSETQ.

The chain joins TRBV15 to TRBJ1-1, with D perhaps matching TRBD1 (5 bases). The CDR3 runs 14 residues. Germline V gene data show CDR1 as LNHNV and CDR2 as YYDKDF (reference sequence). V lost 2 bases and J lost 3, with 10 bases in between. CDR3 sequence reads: CATSRTTDYTEAFF. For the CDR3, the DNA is TGTGCCACCAGCAGAACGACAGATTACACTGAAGCTTTCTTT.

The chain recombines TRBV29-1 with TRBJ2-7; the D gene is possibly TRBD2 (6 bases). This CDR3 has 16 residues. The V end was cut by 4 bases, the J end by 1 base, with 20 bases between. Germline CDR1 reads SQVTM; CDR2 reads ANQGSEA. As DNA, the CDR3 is TGCAGCGTTGCAGGGACTGCCCCGGCGGATTCCTACGAGCAGTACTTC. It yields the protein CSVAGTAPADSYEQYF.

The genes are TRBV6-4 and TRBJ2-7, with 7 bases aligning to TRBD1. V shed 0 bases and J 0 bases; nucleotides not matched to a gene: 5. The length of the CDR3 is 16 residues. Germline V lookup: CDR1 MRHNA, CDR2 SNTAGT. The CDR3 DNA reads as TGTGCCAGCAGTGACTCTAGGGGGCCCAGCTCCTACGAGCAGTACTTC. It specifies CASSDSRGPSSYEQYF.

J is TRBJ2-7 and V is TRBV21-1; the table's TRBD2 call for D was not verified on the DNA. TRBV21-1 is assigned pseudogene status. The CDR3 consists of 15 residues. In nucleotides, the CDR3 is TGTGCCAGCAGCAGAGTCGGGACTGACTCCTACGAGCAGTACTTC. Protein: CASSRVGTDSYEQYF.

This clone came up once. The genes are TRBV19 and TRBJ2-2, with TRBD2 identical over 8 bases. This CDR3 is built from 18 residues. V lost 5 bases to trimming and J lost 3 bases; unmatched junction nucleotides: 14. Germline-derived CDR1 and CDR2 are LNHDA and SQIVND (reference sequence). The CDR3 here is CASSPGEKSAGDTGELFF. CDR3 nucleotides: TGTGCCAGTAGTCCAGGGGAGAAATCAGCGGGAGACACCGGGGAGCTGTTTTTT.

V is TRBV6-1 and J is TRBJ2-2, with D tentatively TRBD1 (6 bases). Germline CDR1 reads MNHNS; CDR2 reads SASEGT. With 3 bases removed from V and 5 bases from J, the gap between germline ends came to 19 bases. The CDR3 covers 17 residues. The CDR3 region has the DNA TGTGCCAGCAGTGACCCAAAAGACAGGAGTCCAACCGGGGAGCTGTTTTTT. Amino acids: CASSDPKDRSPTGELFF.